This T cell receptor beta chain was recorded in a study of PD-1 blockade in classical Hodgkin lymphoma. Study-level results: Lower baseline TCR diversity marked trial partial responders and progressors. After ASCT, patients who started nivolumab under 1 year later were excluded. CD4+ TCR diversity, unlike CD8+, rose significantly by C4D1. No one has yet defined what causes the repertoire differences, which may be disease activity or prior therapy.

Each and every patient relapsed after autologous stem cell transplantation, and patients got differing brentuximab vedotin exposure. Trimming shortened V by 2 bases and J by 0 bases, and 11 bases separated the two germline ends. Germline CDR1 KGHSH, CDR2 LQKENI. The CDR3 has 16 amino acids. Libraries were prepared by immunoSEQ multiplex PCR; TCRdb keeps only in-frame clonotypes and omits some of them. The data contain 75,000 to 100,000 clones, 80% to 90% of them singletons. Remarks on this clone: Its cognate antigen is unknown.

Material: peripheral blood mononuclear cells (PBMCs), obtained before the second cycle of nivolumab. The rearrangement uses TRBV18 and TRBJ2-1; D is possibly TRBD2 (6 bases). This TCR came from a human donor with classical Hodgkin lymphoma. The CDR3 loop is CASSPNPTSSYNEQFF. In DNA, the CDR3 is TGTGCCAGCTCACCAAACCCGACTAGCTCCTACAATGAGCAGTTCTTC.